This T cell receptor (beta chain) came from a study of T cell changes during pregnancy in multiple sclerosis. Generated by immunoSEQ multiplex PCR, the TCRdb table keeps only in-frame clones and is missing some. Among 55,000 to 95,000 clones listed, just over 90% were seen once. Germline CDR1 is SGHRS and CDR2 is YFSETQ. The CDR3 has 14 residues. V lost 0 bases, J lost 4 bases, and 8 bases lay in between. The material was peripheral blood, obtained in the second trimester of pregnancy. The chain uses TRBV5-1 and TRBJ1-3, with D tentatively TRBD1 (6 bases). The TCR originated in a female donor in good health, enrolled as a control in a pregnancy study. DNA of the CDR3: TGCGCCAGCAGCTTGGGGCAGGGGGGAAACACCATATATTTT. It is translated as CASSLGQGGNTIYF.